This paragraph covers one T cell receptor beta chain sequence. Antigen specificity is unknown. This sample stems from a study of cytomegalovirus exposure and HLA in healthy donors. Study results and limitations: Reportedly, cytomegalovirus status was diagnosed with high sensitivity and specificity. First-cohort TCR clusters were later found to tend to co-occur in the 130 or so validation repertoires.

The protocol was immunoSEQ multiplex PCR, while the TCRdb copy is restricted to in-frame clones and leaves out a portion. The sample holds 65,000 to 80,000 clones, 90% to 95% seen once. The V and J ends lost 3 bases and 0 bases, in that order; junction bases with no gene match: 3. Germline V gene sequence: CDR1 SGHDT, CDR2 YYEEEE. CDR3 length: 15 residues. The receptor was derived from a woman in her late teens or twenties in good health and CMV-seropositive. V and J are TRBV5-6 and TRBJ1-5, with 7 nucleotides matching TRBD1. The sample was PBMCs. The CDR3 DNA sequence: TGTGCCAGCAGCTCACAGGGGAATAGCAATCAGCCCCAGCATTTT. Amino acids: CASSSQGNSNQPQHF. Full variable domain (missing parts from reference TRBV5-6 and TRBJ1-5): DAGVTQSPTHLIKTRGQQVTLRCSPKSGHDTVSWYQQALGQGPQFIFQYYEEEERQRGNFPDRFSGHQFPNYSSELNVNALLLGDSALYLCASSSQGNSNQPQHFGDGTRLSIL.